These 16 T cell receptor beta chains came from one sample sequenced in a study of T cells in Graves' hyperthyroidism and ophthalmopathy. Amplified TCR beta CDR3 regions derived from RNA transcripts. The HTBI set primed first-round TCR CDR3 RT-PCR. TCRdb used MiXCR to reprocess the multiplex PCR reads, holding one entry per CDR3 protein. The sample contains about 400,000 distinct CDR3 sequences, about 15% of which appear only once. The source material was blood. The receptors come from a young woman with Graves' hyperthyroidism.

This clonotype was seen ten or more times. The V gene is TRBV11-2, the J gene TRBJ2-1; the match to TRBD1 covers 7 bases. With 5 bases clipped from V and 2 bases from J, the junction kept 3 bases outside the gene matches. This CDR3 contains 14 residues. CDR1 and CDR2 (germline): SGHAT, FQNNGV. CDR3 sequence reads: CASSRGTAYNEQFF. The CDR3 coding sequence is TGTGCCAGCAGCCGTGGGACAGCCTACAATGAGCAGTTCTTC.

This clonotype was seen a few times. The gene calls are TRBV29-1 and TRBJ2-7; no firm D call. The CDR3 extends over 13 amino acids. CDR1 and CDR2 from the germline V gene are SQVTM and ANQGSEA. The ends were cut back, 2 bases at V and 3 bases at J, with 11 bases in the middle. The CDR3 loop reads CSVESLDGYEQYF. CDR3 coding DNA: TGCAGCGTTGAAAGCCTGGACGGCTACGAGCAGTACTTC.

This clonotype was counted a few times. DNA of the CDR3: TGTGCCAGCGGTCCGGGTTATGGGTACAATGAGCAGTTCTTC. Its translation: CASGPGYGYNEQFF. The chain recombines TRBV9 with TRBJ2-1; D remains ambiguous. V shed 7 bases and J shed 4 bases, with 15 bases lying between them. The germline V gene encodes CDR1 SGDLS and CDR2 YYNGEE. The CDR3 has 14 amino acids.

CDR3 bases: TGCGCCAGCAGTTCAATAGACAGGAACATTCAGTACTTC. It translates to CASSSIDRNIQYF. The chain has TRBV5-1 and TRBJ2-4; D possibly corresponds to TRBD1 (6 bases). The CDR3 length is 13 residues. Per germline, CDR1 SGHRS and CDR2 YFSETQ. With 5 bases removed from V and 7 bases from J, the gap between germline ends came to 13 bases. The full variable domain, its missing parts supplied by reference TRBV5-1 and TRBJ2-4, is KAGVTQTPRYLIKTRGQQVTLSCSPISGHRSVSWYQQTPGQGLQFLFEYFSETQRNKGNFPGRFSGRQFSNSRSEMNVSTLELGDSALYLCASSSIDRNIQYFGAGTRLSVL.

This clonotype appeared a few times. The chain couples TRBV5-8 to TRBJ2-5, with a tentative D call TRBD1 (5 bases). With 4 bases removed from V and 4 bases from J, the gap between germline ends came to 14 bases. The CDR3 runs 14 residues. Germline V gives CDR1 SGHTS, CDR2 YDEGEE. CDR3 amino acids: CASSQQKGAETQYF. The CDR3 DNA is TGTGCCAGCAGCCAGCAAAAAGGGGCAGAGACCCAGTACTTC.

This clonotype was counted ten times or more. The rearrangement joins TRBV12-3 or TRBV12-4 to TRBJ2-1; D is unresolved. The CDR3 sequence is 18 residues long. Between the trimmed V and J ends, which lost 5 bases and 2 bases, there was a span of 22 bases. The CDR3 sequence is CASSRLPLWTDTYNEQFF. The CDR3 DNA reads TGTGCCAGCAGTCGTCTTCCCTTATGGACCGACACCTACAATGAGCAGTTCTTC.

This sequence joins TRBV10-1 and TRBJ2-2; 7 nucleotides match TRBD1. V was clipped by 6 bases and J by 7 bases; unmatched bases: 11. The CDR3 consists of 15 residues. Germline V lookup: CDR1 WNHNN, CDR2 SYGVQD (reference sequence). The CDR3 loop is CASSLTGDLGGELFF. The CDR3 bases are TGCGCCAGCAGCTTAACAGGGGATCTGGGCGGGGAGCTGTTTTTT.

At least ten counts were recorded for this clonotype. J is TRBJ2-1 and V is TRBV20-1; 8 bases match TRBD2. Looked up from germline, CDR1 is DFQATT and CDR2 is SNEGSKA (reference sequence). V was clipped by 6 bases and J by 8 bases; unmatched bases: 12. The CDR3 is 14 amino acids. The CDR3 bases are TGCAGTGCCCCCCGGGAGGGGAGGTTGGATGAGCAGTTCTTC. It yields the protein CSAPREGRLDEQFF.

Only a few counts were recorded for this clonotype. The chain couples TRBV30 to TRBJ2-7; the D is unclear. From germline, CDR1 is GTSNPN and CDR2 SVGIG (reference sequence). The CDR3 runs 13 residues. The V end lost 8 bases, the J end lost 5 bases, and 19 bases lay between the germline ends. The CDR3 region is CAGTADVFNEQYF. The CDR3 nucleotides are TGTGCCGGAACCGCAGATGTGTTCAACGAGCAGTACTTC.

This clonotype was picked up many times. In DNA form, the CDR3 reads TGTGCCAGCAGCTTCGTTTGGACAGATACGCAGTATTTT. Translating gives CASSFVWTDTQYF. The chain joins TRBV7-2 to TRBJ2-3; D is uncertain. V was clipped by 3 bases and J by 3 bases, with 7 bases between them. The germline V gene has CDR1 SGHTA and CDR2 FQGNSA. This CDR3 has 13 residues.

This rearrangement joins TRBV9 to TRBJ1-2; tentative D call: TRBD1 (5 bases). The CDR3 extends over 14 amino acids. Germline V gene sequence: CDR1 SGDLS, CDR2 YYNGEE. V shed 0 bases and J shed 6 bases, with 12 bases lying between them. The CDR3 sequence: CASSVENRGDGYTF. The CDR3 DNA follows: TGTGCCAGCAGCGTAGAAAACCGAGGGGATGGCTACACCTTC.

This clonotype was counted at least ten times. The chain couples TRBV9 to TRBJ2-7; D uncertain. CDR3 size: 14 residues. V dropped 3 bases and J dropped 6 bases, with 16 bases sitting between them. Germline lookup yields CDR1 SGDLS and CDR2 YYNGEE. The CDR3 DNA reads TGTGCCAGCAGCGGGCTGAGCAGCTACTCCGAGCAGTACTTC. It is translated as CASSGLSSYSEQYF.

The genes are TRBV5-1 and TRBJ2-5; the D gene is possibly TRBD2 (6 bases). CDR3 length equals 13 residues. Germline V gene data show CDR1 as SGHRS and CDR2 as YFSETQ. The V and J ends lost 4 bases and 4 bases respectively, with 11 bases between them. The CDR3 here is CASSAGTRETQYF. CDR3 nucleotides: TGCGCCAGCAGCGCAGGGACTCGAGAGACCCAGTACTTC.

Only a few counts were recorded for this clonotype. The rearrangement joins TRBV5-1 to TRBJ2-6; the D is unclear. The CDR3 consists of 14 residues. Germline V gene sequence: CDR1 SGHRS, CDR2 YFSETQ. V was cut by 4 bases and J by 2 bases, with 7 bases left in between. The CDR3 DNA follows: TGCGCCAGCAGCATACGGACTGGGGCCAACGTCCTGACTTTC. This codes for CASSIRTGANVLTF.

This clonotype was seen only a few times. The genes are TRBV28 and TRBJ1-5; D uncertain. Per the germline V gene, CDR1 is MDHEN and CDR2 is SYDVKM. Trimming cost V 3 bases and J 0 bases, with 9 bases left between them. This CDR3 spans 15 amino acids. In DNA form, the CDR3 reads TGTGCCAGCAGTTTTTCGGGTTTTAGCAATCAGCCCCAGCATTTT. This gives the protein CASSFSGFSNQPQHF.

This clonotype was counted at least ten times. The chain couples TRBV6-1 to TRBJ2-1; D is uncertain. This CDR3 region has 14 residues. Trimming removed 3 bases from V and 1 base from J, with 7 bases in between. Germline-derived CDR1 and CDR2 are MNHNS and SASEGT. The CDR3 is CASSDGSSYNEQFF. The CDR3 region has the DNA TGTGCCAGCAGTGATGGTAGTTCCTACAATGAGCAGTTCTTC.